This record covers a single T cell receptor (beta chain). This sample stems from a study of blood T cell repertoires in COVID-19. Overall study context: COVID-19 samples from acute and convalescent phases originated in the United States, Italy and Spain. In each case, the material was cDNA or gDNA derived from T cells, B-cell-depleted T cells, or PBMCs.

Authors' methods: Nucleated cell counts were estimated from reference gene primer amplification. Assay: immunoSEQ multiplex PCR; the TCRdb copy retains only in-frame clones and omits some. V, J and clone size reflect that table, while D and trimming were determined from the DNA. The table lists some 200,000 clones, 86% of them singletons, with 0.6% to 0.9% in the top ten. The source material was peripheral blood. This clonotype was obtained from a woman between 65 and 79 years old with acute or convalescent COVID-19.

The CDR3 sequence is CASSQDGETGIVFF. The CDR3 DNA is TGTGCCAGCAGCCAAGATGGAGAGACAGGGATTGTTTTCTTT. The V gene is TRBV3-1 (or the pseudogene TRBV3-2), the J gene TRBJ1-1; 7 bases are shared with TRBD1. CDR3 length equals 14 residues. In germline, CDR1 is LGHDT, CDR2 YNNKEL (reference sequence). V shed 0 bases and J 13 bases; nucleotides not matched to a gene: 11.